The rows below give T cell receptor beta chains drawn from one sample of a study of post-analysis software for immune sequencing data. TCRdb re-called the PCR reads through MiXCR, storing one row per CDR3 protein. This sample yields about 820,000 distinct CDR3 sequences, of which around 53% are seen a single time; under 6% belongs to the top ten. The sample consisted of blood. Receptors were obtained from a girl aged 10 to 17 with multiple sclerosis. Both conserved end residues are part of each CDR3. A D gene is named only where the DNA matches it firmly.

TRBD2	15	TRBJ2-4	TRBV10-3	CAISEPGTSGNIQYF
TRBD1	16	TRBJ1-5	TRBV4-2	CASSQDPQGAGQPQHF
TRBD2	17	TRBJ2-7	TRBV15	CATSRDYRASGIREQYF
TRBD2	15	TRBJ2-7	TRBV20-1	CSARGGLAGGPKQYF
TRBD1	14	NA	TRBV25-1	CASSDRGSRETQYF
NA	13	TRBJ1-2	TRBV29-1	CSVGERTPYGYTF
TRBD2	16	NA	TRBV20-1	CSALPGLAGGSYEQYF
NA	14	TRBJ2-7	TRBV7-3	CASSLSAGAYEQYF
TRBD2	16	TRBJ2-1	TRBV7-3	CASSPRASGGAEEQFF
NA	14	TRBJ2-7	TRBV10-3	CAISETGVSYEQYF
NA	14	TRBJ2-7	TRBV4-1	CASSQDRRIHEQYF